This T cell receptor beta chain was obtained from a study of cytomegalovirus exposure and HLA in healthy donors. Whole-study findings and limits: As confirmed in vitro, three CMV-associated chains were specific for CMV antigens.

Trimming shortened V by 4 bases and J by 7 bases, and 23 bases separated the two germline ends. In germline, CDR1 is SGHDT, CDR2 YYEEEE. The CDR3 sequence is 16 residues long. PCR was performed using 60 Vbeta and 13 Jbeta primers. Libraries were prepared by immunoSEQ multiplex PCR; TCRdb keeps only in-frame clonotypes and omits some of them. This sample has more than 150,000 clones, with approximately 80% found just once. This clone was counted a single time. Its antigen is currently unknown. Input material: PBMCs. The V call is TRBV5-6, the J call TRBJ1-1; TRBD1 is a possible D gene (5 bases). The receptor was isolated from a woman aged 45-60 years in good health and CMV-seropositive. CDR3 in amino acids: CASSGGLAAPLNEAFF. DNA of the CDR3: TGTGCCAGCAGCGGGGGGTTGGCAGCCCCGTTAAATGAAGCTTTCTTT.